This T cell receptor (beta chain) was identified in a study of cytomegalovirus exposure and HLA in healthy donors. This CDR3 is 13 amino acids long. The germline V gene encodes CDR1 SGHRS and CDR2 YFSETQ. Trimming shortened V by 4 bases and J by 2 bases, and 9 bases separated the two germline ends. Comment on this clone: Its antigen is not known.

Whole-study results and caveats: Productive status was seen about 87% or about 30% of the time for most TCR beta V segments in an earlier analysis. Excluded: some indistinguishable V segments such as TRBV6-2 and TRBV6-3.

Primers: 60 Vbeta forward and 13 Jbeta reverse. Generated by immunoSEQ multiplex PCR, the TCRdb table keeps only in-frame clones and is missing some. This sample has about 92,000 clones, with 81% found just once. This clonotype was obtained from a girl aged 2 to 10 in good health and CMV-seropositive. The specimen was PBMCs. J is TRBJ2-5 and V is TRBV5-1, with a possible D match to TRBD1 (6 bases). For the CDR3, the DNA is TGCGCCAGCAGCGTGGACAGACAAGAGACCCAGTACTTC. Protein product: CASSVDRQETQYF.